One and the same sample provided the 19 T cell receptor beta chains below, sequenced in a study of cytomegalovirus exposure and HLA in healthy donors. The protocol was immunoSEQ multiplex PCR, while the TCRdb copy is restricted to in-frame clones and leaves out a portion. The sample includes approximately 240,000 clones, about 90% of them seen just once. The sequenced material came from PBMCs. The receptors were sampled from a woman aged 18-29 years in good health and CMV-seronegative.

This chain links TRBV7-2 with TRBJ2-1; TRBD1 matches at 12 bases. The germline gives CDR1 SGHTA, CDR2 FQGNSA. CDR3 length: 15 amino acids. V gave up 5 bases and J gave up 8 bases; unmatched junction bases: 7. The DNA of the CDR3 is TGTGCCAGCAGCCCGGGACAGGGGGCCGTCGATGAGCAGTTCTTC. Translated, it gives CASSPGQGAVDEQFF. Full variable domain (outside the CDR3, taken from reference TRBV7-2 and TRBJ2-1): GAGVSQSPSNKVTEKGKDVELRCDPISGHTALYWYRQSLGQGLEFLIYFQGNSAPDKSGLPSDRFSAERTGGSVSTLTIQRTQQEDSAVYLCASSPGQGAVDEQFFGPGTRLTVL.

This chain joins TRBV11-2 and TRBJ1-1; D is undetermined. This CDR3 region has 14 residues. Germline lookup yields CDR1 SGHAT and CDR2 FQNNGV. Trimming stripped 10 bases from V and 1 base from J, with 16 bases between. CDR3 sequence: CATQSGYANTEAFF. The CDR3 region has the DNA TGTGCCACACAATCGGGGTATGCGAACACTGAAGCTTTCTTT.

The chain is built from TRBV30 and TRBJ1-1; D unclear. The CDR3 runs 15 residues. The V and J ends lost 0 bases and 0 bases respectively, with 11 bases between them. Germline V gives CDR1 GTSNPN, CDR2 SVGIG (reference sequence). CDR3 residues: CAWSVPIEMNTEAFF. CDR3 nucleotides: TGTGCCTGGAGTGTACCCATTGAGATGAACACTGAAGCTTTCTTT.

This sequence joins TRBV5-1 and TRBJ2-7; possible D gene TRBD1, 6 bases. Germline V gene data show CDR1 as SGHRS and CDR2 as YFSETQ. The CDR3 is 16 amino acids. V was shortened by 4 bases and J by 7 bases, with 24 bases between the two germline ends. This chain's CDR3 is CASSDPIPGQMEEQYF. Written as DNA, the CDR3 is TGCGCCAGCAGCGACCCAATACCGGGACAAATGGAAGAGCAGTACTTC.

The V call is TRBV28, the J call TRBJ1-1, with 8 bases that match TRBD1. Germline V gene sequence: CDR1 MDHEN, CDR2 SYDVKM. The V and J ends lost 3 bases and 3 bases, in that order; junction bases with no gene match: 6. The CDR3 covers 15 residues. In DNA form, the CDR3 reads TGTGCCAGCAGTTTGCAGGGGGCGCAGTACACTGAAGCTTTCTTT. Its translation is CASSLQGAQYTEAFF.

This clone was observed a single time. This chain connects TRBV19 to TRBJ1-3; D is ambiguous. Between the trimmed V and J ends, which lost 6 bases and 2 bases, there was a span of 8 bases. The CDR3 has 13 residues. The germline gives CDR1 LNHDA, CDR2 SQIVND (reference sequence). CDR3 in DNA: TGTGCCAGTAGCGCCTCGGCTGGAAACACCATATATTTT. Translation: CASSASAGNTIYF.

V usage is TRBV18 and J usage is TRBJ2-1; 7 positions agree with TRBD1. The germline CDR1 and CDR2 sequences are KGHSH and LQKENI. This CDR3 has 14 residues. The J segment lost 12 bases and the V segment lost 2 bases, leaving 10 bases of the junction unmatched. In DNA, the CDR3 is TGTGCCAGCTCACCAAATCAGGGGGATCTTGGGCAGTTCTTC. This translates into CASSPNQGDLGQFF. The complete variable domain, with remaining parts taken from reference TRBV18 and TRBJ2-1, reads NAGVMQNPRHLVRRRGQEARLRCSPMKGHSHVYWYRQLPEEGLKFMVYLQKENIIDESGMPKERFSAEFPKEGPSILRIQQVVRGDSAAYFCASSPNQGDLGQFFGPGTRLTVL.

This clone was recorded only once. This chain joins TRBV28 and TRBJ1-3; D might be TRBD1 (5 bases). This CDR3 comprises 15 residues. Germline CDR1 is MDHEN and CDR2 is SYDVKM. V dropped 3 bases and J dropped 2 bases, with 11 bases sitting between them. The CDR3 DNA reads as TGTGCCAGCAGTTTCAGGGTTATAGCTGGAAACACCATATATTTT. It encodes CASSFRVIAGNTIYF.

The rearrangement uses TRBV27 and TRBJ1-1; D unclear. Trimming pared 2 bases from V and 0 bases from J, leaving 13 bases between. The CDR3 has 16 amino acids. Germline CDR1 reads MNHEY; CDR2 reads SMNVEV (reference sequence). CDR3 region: CASSLEESGMNTEAFF. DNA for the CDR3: TGTGCCAGCAGTTTAGAAGAGTCAGGAATGAACACTGAAGCTTTCTTT.

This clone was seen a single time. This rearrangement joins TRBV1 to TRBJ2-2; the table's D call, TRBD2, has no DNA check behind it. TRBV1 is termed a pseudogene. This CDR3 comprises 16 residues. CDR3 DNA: TGCACCAGCAGCCAAGCGATACCCAAAAGAGGCGGGGAGCTGTTTTTT. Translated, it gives CTSSQAIPKRGGELFF.

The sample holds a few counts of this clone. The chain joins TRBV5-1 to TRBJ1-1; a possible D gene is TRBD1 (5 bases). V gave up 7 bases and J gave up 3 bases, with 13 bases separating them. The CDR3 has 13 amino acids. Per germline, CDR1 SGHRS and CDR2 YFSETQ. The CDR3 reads CASGQQADTEAFF. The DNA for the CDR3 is TGCGCCAGCGGACAACAGGCGGACACTGAAGCTTTCTTT.

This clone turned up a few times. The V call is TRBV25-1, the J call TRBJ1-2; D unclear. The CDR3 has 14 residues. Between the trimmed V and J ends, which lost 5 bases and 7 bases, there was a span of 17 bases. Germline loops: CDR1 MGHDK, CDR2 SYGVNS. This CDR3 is CASSPLVSSTGYTF. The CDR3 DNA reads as TGTGCCAGCAGTCCTCTAGTCTCGAGTACTGGCTACACCTTC.

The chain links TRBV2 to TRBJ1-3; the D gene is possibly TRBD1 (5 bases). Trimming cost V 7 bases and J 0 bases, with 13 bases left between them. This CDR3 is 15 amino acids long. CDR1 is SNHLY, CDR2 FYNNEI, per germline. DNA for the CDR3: TGTGCCAGCATGACAGACAGCTCCTCTGGAAACACCATATATTTT. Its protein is CASMTDSSSGNTIYF. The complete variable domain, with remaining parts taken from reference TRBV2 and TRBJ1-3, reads EPEVTQTPSHQVTQMGQEVILRCVPISNHLYFYWYRQILGQKVEFLVSFYNNEISEKSEIFDDQFSVERPDGSNFTLKIRSTKLEDSAMYFCASMTDSSSGNTIYFGEGSWLTVV.

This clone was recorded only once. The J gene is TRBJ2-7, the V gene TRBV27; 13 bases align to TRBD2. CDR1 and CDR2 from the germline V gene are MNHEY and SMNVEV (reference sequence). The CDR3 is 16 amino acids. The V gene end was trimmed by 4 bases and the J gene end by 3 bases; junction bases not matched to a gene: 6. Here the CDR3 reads CASSWGRLAGGYEQYF. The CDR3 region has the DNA TGTGCCAGCAGTTGGGGTAGACTAGCGGGAGGCTACGAGCAGTACTTC.

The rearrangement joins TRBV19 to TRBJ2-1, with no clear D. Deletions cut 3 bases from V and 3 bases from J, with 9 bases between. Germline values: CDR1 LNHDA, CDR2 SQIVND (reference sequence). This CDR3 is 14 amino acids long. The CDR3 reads CASSIRVIYNEQFF. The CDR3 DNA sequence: TGTGCCAGTAGTATTCGGGTCATCTACAATGAGCAGTTCTTC.

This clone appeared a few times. CDR3 in DNA: TGTGCCTGTCGGACCTCCGGGGTCTATGGCTACACCTTC. As protein: CACRTSGVYGYTF. The rearrangement links TRBV30 to TRBJ1-2; D call uncertain. The V end was cut by 6 bases, the J end by 4 bases, with 15 bases between. The germline V gene encodes CDR1 GTSNPN and CDR2 SVGIG (reference sequence). The CDR3 is 13 residues long. Full variable domain (outside the CDR3, taken from reference TRBV30 and TRBJ1-2): SQTIHQWPATLVQPVGSPLSLECTVEGTSNPNLYWYRQAAGRGLQLLFYSVGIGQISSEVPQNLSASRPQDRQFILSSKKLLLSDSGFYLCACRTSGVYGYTFGSGTRLTVV.

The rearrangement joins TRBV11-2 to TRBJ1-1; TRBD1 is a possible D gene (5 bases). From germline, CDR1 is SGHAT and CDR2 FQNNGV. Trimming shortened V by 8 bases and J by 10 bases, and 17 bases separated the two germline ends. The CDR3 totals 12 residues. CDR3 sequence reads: CASGGRGITAFF. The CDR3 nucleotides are TGTGCCAGCGGGGGACGGGGGATTACAGCTTTCTTT. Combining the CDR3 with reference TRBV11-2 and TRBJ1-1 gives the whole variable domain EAGVAQSPRYKIIEKRQSVAFWCNPISGHATLYWYQQILGQGPKLLIQFQNNGVVDDSQLPKDRFSAERLKGVDSTLKIQPAKLEDSAVYLCASGGRGITAFFGQGTRLTVV.

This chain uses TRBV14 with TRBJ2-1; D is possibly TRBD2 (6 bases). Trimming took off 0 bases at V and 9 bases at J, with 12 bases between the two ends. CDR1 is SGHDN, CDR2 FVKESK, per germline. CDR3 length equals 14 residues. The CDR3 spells CASSQEEGLGEQFF. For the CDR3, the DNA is TGTGCCAGCAGCCAAGAAGAGGGACTCGGTGAGCAGTTCTTC.

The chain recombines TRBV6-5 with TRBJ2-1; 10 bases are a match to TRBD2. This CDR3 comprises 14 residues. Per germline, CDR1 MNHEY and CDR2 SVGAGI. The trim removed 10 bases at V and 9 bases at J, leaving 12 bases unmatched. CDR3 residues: CATTGLAGAGEQFF. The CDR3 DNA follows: TGTGCCACCACCGGCCTAGCGGGAGCTGGTGAGCAGTTCTTC.